This is a list of T cell receptor beta chains from one sample in a study of cytomegalovirus exposure and HLA in healthy donors. Assay: immunoSEQ multiplex PCR; the TCRdb copy retains only in-frame clones and omits some. The sample holds around 150,000 clones, roughly 85% seen once. The sample consisted of PBMCs. These receptor sequences come from a man aged 35 to 55 in good health and CMV-seropositive. The CDR3 runs from the conserved cysteine through the conserved F or W. Each record gives: D gene, V gene, J gene, clone size, CDR3 DNA, CDR3 protein. The D gene is left open where the match is weak. The size entry is marked missing in some rows and otherwise reads once, few, many or a size class.

D gene: -; V gene: TRBV6-6; J gene: TRBJ1-2; clone size: -; CDR3 DNA: TGTGCCAGCCGTGGGACTGCTGCTAACTATGGCTACACCTTC; CDR3 protein: CASRGTAANYGYTF
D gene: -; V gene: TRBV11-2; J gene: TRBJ1-1; clone size: -; CDR3 DNA: TGTGCCAGCAGCCCTGGATCGGGCACTGAAGCTTTCTTT; CDR3 protein: CASSPGSGTEAFF
D gene: -; V gene: TRBV11-2; J gene: TRBJ1-1; clone size: -; CDR3 DNA: TGTGCCAGCAGCCCACAGGGGAACACTGAAGCTTTCTTT; CDR3 protein: CASSPQGNTEAFF
D gene: TRBD1; V gene: TRBV28; J gene: TRBJ2-7; clone size: -; CDR3 DNA: TGTGCCAGCAGCCAGGGGTACAGGGGGTACGAGCAGTACTTC; CDR3 protein: CASSQGYRGYEQYF
D gene: -; V gene: TRBV7-2; J gene: TRBJ2-4; clone size: -; CDR3 DNA: TGTGCCAGCAGCCTACAGGGAAACATTCAGTACTTC; CDR3 protein: CASSLQGNIQYF
D gene: -; V gene: TRBV7-2; J gene: TRBJ1-5; clone size: -; CDR3 DNA: TGTGCCAGCAGCTTAATAGGCGGGTTGAGCAATCAGCCCCAGCATTTT; CDR3 protein: CASSLIGGLSNQPQHF
D gene: -; V gene: TRBV7-9; J gene: TRBJ1-2; clone size: -; CDR3 DNA: TGTGCCAGCAGCCTTCAGGCAGCTAACTATGGCTACACCTTC; CDR3 protein: CASSLQAANYGYTF
D gene: -; V gene: TRBV7-3; J gene: TRBJ2-5; clone size: -; CDR3 DNA: TGTGCCAGCAGTCGGGACACCCAAGAGACCCAGTACTTC; CDR3 protein: CASSRDTQETQYF
D gene: -; V gene: TRBV6-5; J gene: TRBJ2-7; clone size: -; CDR3 DNA: TGTGCCAGCAGGGACCCCGGGAGCTCCTACGAGCAGTACTTC; CDR3 protein: CASRDPGSSYEQYF
D gene: TRBD1; V gene: TRBV6-4; J gene: TRBJ1-1; clone size: few; CDR3 DNA: TGTGCCAGCAGTGAGACAGGGGAGAACACTGAAGCTTTCTTT; CDR3 protein: CASSETGENTEAFF
D gene: TRBD2; V gene: TRBV9; J gene: TRBJ2-1; clone size: -; CDR3 DNA: TGTGCCAGCAGCGCCTCGGGACTAGCTGAGAATGAGCAGTTCTTC; CDR3 protein: CASSASGLAENEQFF
D gene: TRBD2; V gene: TRBV7-8; J gene: TRBJ2-1; clone size: once; CDR3 DNA: TGTGCCAGCAGCTTAGCGCTTGGACTAGGCAATGAGCAGTTCTTC; CDR3 protein: CASSLALGLGNEQFF
D gene: -; V gene: TRBV28; J gene: TRBJ1-2; clone size: -; CDR3 DNA: TGTGCCAGCAGTCTGTACACCCAGGGCTACACCTTC; CDR3 protein: CASSLYTQGYTF